These T cell receptor beta chains were read from a single sample in a study of blood T cell repertoires in COVID-19. The assay was immunoSEQ multiplex PCR, and TCRdb's table has in-frame clones only and misses some. The repertoire holds 340,000 or so clones, with 83% as singletons. The sequencing sample was made of peripheral blood. These TCRs come from a man aged 25 to 40 with active or convalescent COVID-19. CDR3s include the opening cysteine and the closing phenylalanine or tryptophan. The order of the fields is J gene, V gene, D gene, clone size, CDR3 protein, CDR3 DNA. D genes are given only for firm matches. The listing skips clone size in some rows; elsewhere it reads once, few, many or a size class.

J gene: TRBJ2-5
V gene: TRBV7-2
D gene: .
clone size: .
CDR3 protein: CASSLGTYYEETQYF
CDR3 DNA: TGTGCCAGCAGCTTAGGGACATATTATGAAGAGACCCAGTACTTC

J gene: TRBJ1-1
V gene: TRBV5-4
D gene: .
clone size: .
CDR3 protein: CASTIGVGNTEAFF
CDR3 DNA: TGTGCCAGCACCATAGGGGTGGGCAACACTGAAGCTTTCTTT

J gene: TRBJ2-7
V gene: TRBV7-9
D gene: TRBD2
clone size: few
CDR3 protein: CASSPEKKRGNYEQYF
CDR3 DNA: TGTGCCAGCAGCCCCGAAAAGAAGCGGGGGAACTACGAGCAGTACTTC

J gene: TRBJ2-6
V gene: TRBV7-8
D gene: .
clone size: .
CDR3 protein: CASARDSLSVLTF
CDR3 DNA: TGTGCCAGCGCTCGGGACTCCCTATCTGTCCTGACTTTC

J gene: TRBJ2-2
V gene: TRBV5-1
D gene: .
clone size: .
CDR3 protein: CASSLGQSNTGELFF
CDR3 DNA: TGCGCCAGCAGCTTGGGGCAGTCTAACACCGGGGAGCTGTTTTTT

J gene: TRBJ1-2
V gene: TRBV21-1
D gene: .
clone size: .
CDR3 protein: CASSFGTGGYGYTF
CDR3 DNA: TGTGCCAGCAGCTTTGGGACAGGGGGCTATGGCTACACCTTC

J gene: TRBJ1-4
V gene: TRBV7-9
D gene: TRBD1
clone size: .
CDR3 protein: CASSLGGQGLFEKLFF
CDR3 DNA: TGTGCCAGCAGCTTAGGGGGACAGGGGTTGTTCGAAAAACTGTTTTTT

J gene: TRBJ1-1
V gene: TRBV5-1
D gene: .
clone size: .
CDR3 protein: CASGALWATEAFF
CDR3 DNA: TGCGCCAGCGGGGCTCTTTGGGCCACTGAAGCTTTCTTT

J gene: TRBJ2-1
V gene: TRBV12-3/TRBV12-4
D gene: .
clone size: .
CDR3 protein: CASRGDNNNEQFF
CDR3 DNA: TGTGCCAGCAGGGGGGACAACAACAATGAGCAGTTCTTC

J gene: TRBJ2-2
V gene: TRBV12-3/TRBV12-4
D gene: .
clone size: .
CDR3 protein: CASSHRVTGELFF
CDR3 DNA: TGTGCCAGCAGTCACAGGGTCACCGGGGAGCTGTTTTTT

J gene: TRBJ2-1
V gene: TRBV3-1/TRBV3-2
D gene: .
clone size: few
CDR3 protein: CASSQVAQGSNPQQFF
CDR3 DNA: TGTGCCAGCAGCCAAGTGGCACAGGGCTCCAACCCCCAGCAGTTCTTC

J gene: TRBJ1-1
V gene: TRBV6-5
D gene: .
clone size: .
CDR3 protein: CASSSNTEAFF
CDR3 DNA: TGTGCCAGCAGCTCTAACACTGAAGCTTTCTTT

J gene: TRBJ1-5
V gene: TRBV19
D gene: .
clone size: .
CDR3 protein: CASTEAYSNQPQHF
CDR3 DNA: TGTGCCAGTACTGAAGCATATAGCAATCAGCCCCAGCATTTT

J gene: TRBJ2-1
V gene: TRBV6-5
D gene: .
clone size: once
CDR3 protein: CASEEGEAYNEQFF
CDR3 DNA: TGTGCCAGCGAGGAAGGGGAAGCCTACAATGAGCAGTTCTTC

J gene: TRBJ2-5
V gene: TRBV6-2/TRBV6-3
D gene: TRBD2
clone size: .
CDR3 protein: CASSWTSGGAETQYF
CDR3 DNA: TGTGCCAGCAGTTGGACTAGCGGGGGGGCAGAGACCCAGTACTTC

J gene: TRBJ1-4
V gene: TRBV9
D gene: .
clone size: .
CDR3 protein: CASSGLTGSKLFF
CDR3 DNA: TGTGCCAGCAGCGGGCTTACAGGGAGCAAACTGTTTTTT

J gene: TRBJ2-3
V gene: TRBV28
D gene: TRBD1
clone size: .
CDR3 protein: CASGDSRAQYF
CDR3 DNA: TGTGCCAGCGGGGACAGCCGGGCGCAGTATTTT

J gene: TRBJ2-3
V gene: TRBV3-1/TRBV3-2
D gene: .
clone size: .
CDR3 protein: CASSQEPMSADTQYF
CDR3 DNA: TGTGCCAGCAGCCAAGAGCCGATGTCGGCAGATACGCAGTATTTT

J gene: TRBJ2-3
V gene: TRBV3-1/TRBV3-2
D gene: TRBD2
clone size: .
CDR3 protein: CASTVSGSSDTQYF
CDR3 DNA: TGTGCCAGCACAGTTAGCGGGAGCTCAGATACGCAGTATTTT

J gene: TRBJ2-3
V gene: TRBV6-6
D gene: .
clone size: .
CDR3 protein: CASEQGRGGTDTQYF
CDR3 DNA: TGTGCCAGCGAGCAAGGGCGGGGAGGCACAGATACGCAGTATTTT

J gene: TRBJ2-6
V gene: TRBV6-2/TRBV6-3
D gene: .
clone size: .
CDR3 protein: CASSYFLVAGANVLTF
CDR3 DNA: TGTGCCAGCAGTTACTTTTTAGTGGCTGGGGCCAACGTCCTGACTTTC

J gene: TRBJ2-1
V gene: TRBV4-3
D gene: TRBD2
clone size: .
CDR3 protein: CASSQDGTSGIPLRYNEQFF
CDR3 DNA: TGCGCCAGCAGCCAAGACGGGACTAGCGGGATACCGCTCAGGTACAATGAGCAGTTCTTC

J gene: TRBJ1-1
V gene: TRBV19
D gene: TRBD1
clone size: .
CDR3 protein: CASSYTGVAFF
CDR3 DNA: TGTGCCAGTAGTTACACAGGGGTCGCTTTCTTT

J gene: TRBJ1-2
V gene: TRBV19
D gene: .
clone size: .
CDR3 protein: CASRASGVRFYTF
CDR3 DNA: TGTGCCAGTAGGGCCTCCGGGGTTAGATTCTACACCTTC

J gene: TRBJ2-5
V gene: TRBV4-2
D gene: TRBD2
clone size: .
CDR3 protein: CASSRAGGQETQYF
CDR3 DNA: TGTGCCAGCAGCCGAGCGGGGGGGCAAGAGACCCAGTACTTC

J gene: TRBJ1-1
V gene: TRBV27
D gene: .
clone size: once
CDR3 protein: CASSLRRQVNTEAFF
CDR3 DNA: TGTGCCAGCAGTTTACGCCGACAGGTGAACACTGAAGCTTTCTTT

J gene: TRBJ1-1
V gene: TRBV19
D gene: .
clone size: .
CDR3 protein: CASSITGRDTEAFF
CDR3 DNA: TGTGCCAGTAGTATAACAGGGAGAGACACTGAAGCTTTCTTT

J gene: TRBJ2-7
V gene: TRBV5-4
D gene: .
clone size: once
CDR3 protein: CASSLGLLQMEQYF
CDR3 DNA: TGTGCCAGCAGCTTGGGTTTACTCCAAATGGAGCAGTACTTC

J gene: TRBJ2-3
V gene: TRBV4-2
D gene: TRBD2
clone size: few
CDR3 protein: CASSQDRSGRAPDTQYF
CDR3 DNA: TGTGCCAGCAGCCAAGATAGGAGCGGGAGGGCCCCGGATACGCAGTATTTT

J gene: TRBJ1-2
V gene: TRBV10-3
D gene: .
clone size: few
CDR3 protein: CAITRVPPGEAYGYTF
CDR3 DNA: TGTGCCATCACCAGAGTTCCACCCGGGGAGGCCTATGGCTACACCTTC

J gene: TRBJ1-5
V gene: TRBV4-1
D gene: TRBD1
clone size: .
CDR3 protein: CASSQNIGQGRNQPQHF
CDR3 DNA: TGCGCCAGCAGCCAAAACATCGGACAGGGTAGAAATCAGCCCCAGCATTTT

J gene: TRBJ1-2
V gene: TRBV4-1
D gene: .
clone size: once
CDR3 protein: CASSQALGNYGYTF
CDR3 DNA: TGCGCCAGCAGCCAAGCCCTCGGGAACTATGGCTACACCTTC

J gene: TRBJ2-7
V gene: TRBV6-6
D gene: .
clone size: few
CDR3 protein: CASSYRGTSYEQYF
CDR3 DNA: TGTGCCAGCAGTTACCGTGGGACTTCCTACGAGCAGTACTTC

J gene: TRBJ2-7
V gene: TRBV6-2/TRBV6-3
D gene: TRBD2
clone size: .
CDR3 protein: CASSYIGRGDPYEQYF
CDR3 DNA: TGTGCCAGCAGTTACATCGGTCGGGGGGACCCCTACGAGCAGTACTTC

J gene: TRBJ1-4
V gene: TRBV24-1
D gene: .
clone size: .
CDR3 protein: CATSDGGAGNEKLFF
CDR3 DNA: TGTGCCACCAGTGATGGGGGCGCGGGTAATGAAAAACTGTTTTTT

J gene: TRBJ1-6
V gene: TRBV27
D gene: .
clone size: .
CDR3 protein: CASSQQGSYNSPLHF
CDR3 DNA: TGTGCCAGCAGTCAACAGGGTTCCTATAATTCACCCCTCCACTTT

J gene: TRBJ2-7
V gene: TRBV18
D gene: TRBD1
clone size: .
CDR3 protein: CASSPGQGNEQYF
CDR3 DNA: TGTGCCAGCTCACCGGGACAGGGGAACGAGCAGTACTTC

J gene: TRBJ2-7
V gene: TRBV10-3
D gene: TRBD1
clone size: .
CDR3 protein: CAISESGTEYEQYF
CDR3 DNA: TGTGCCATCAGTGAGTCCGGGACAGAGTACGAGCAGTACTTC

J gene: TRBJ2-7
V gene: TRBV24-1
D gene: TRBD1
clone size: .
CDR3 protein: CATSDEQGAGEQYF
CDR3 DNA: TGTGCCACCAGTGATGAACAGGGGGCGGGTGAGCAGTACTTC

J gene: TRBJ2-4
V gene: TRBV11-3
D gene: TRBD1
clone size: .
CDR3 protein: CASSLGAGTDKNIQYF
CDR3 DNA: TGTGCCAGCAGCTTAGGAGCCGGGACAGACAAAAACATTCAGTACTTC

J gene: TRBJ1-1
V gene: TRBV4-3
D gene: .
clone size: .
CDR3 protein: CASSLLLGEGTEAFF
CDR3 DNA: TGCGCCAGCAGCCTCCTTCTCGGGGAGGGCACTGAAGCTTTCTTT

J gene: TRBJ2-1
V gene: TRBV7-3
D gene: .
clone size: .
CDR3 protein: CASSPQTSEQFF
CDR3 DNA: TGTGCCAGCAGCCCCCAGACTAGTGAGCAGTTCTTC